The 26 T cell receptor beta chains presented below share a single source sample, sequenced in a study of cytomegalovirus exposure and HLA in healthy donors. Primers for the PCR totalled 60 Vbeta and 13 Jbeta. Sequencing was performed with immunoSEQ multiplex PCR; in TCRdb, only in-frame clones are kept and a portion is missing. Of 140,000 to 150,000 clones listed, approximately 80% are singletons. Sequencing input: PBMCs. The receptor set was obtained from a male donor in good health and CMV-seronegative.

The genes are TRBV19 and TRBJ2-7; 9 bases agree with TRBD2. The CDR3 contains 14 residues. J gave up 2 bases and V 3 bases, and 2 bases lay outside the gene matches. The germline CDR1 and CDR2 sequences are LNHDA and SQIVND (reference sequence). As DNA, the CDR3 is TGTGCCAGTAGTATCCTAGCGGGGACCTACGAGCAGTACTTC. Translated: CASSILAGTYEQYF.

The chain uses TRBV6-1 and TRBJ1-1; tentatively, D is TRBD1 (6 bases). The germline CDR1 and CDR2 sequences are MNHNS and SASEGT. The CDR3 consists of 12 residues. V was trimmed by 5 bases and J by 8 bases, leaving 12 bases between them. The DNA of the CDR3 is TGTGCCAGCAGTCCCAGGGGCCCCGAAGCTTTCTTT. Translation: CASSPRGPEAFF.

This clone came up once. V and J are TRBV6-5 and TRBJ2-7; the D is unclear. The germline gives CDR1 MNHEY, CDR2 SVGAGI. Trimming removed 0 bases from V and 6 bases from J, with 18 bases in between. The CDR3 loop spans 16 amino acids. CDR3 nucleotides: TGTGCCAGCAGTTACTCAATCGGCCCCGGCGGCTTCGAGCAGTACTTC. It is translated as CASSYSIGPGGFEQYF.

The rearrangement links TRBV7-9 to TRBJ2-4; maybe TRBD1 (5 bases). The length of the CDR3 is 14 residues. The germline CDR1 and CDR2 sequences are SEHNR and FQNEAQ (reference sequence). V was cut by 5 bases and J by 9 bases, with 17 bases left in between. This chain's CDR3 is CASSMDTLKGIQYF. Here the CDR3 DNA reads TGTGCCAGCAGCATGGACACCTTAAAGGGCATTCAGTACTTC.

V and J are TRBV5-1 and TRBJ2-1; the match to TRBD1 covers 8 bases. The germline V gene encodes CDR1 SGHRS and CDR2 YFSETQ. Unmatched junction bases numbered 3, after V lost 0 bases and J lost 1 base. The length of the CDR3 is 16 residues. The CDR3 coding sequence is TGCGCCAGCAGCTTGGACTGGACAGGGTCCTACAATGAGCAGTTCTTC. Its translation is CASSLDWTGSYNEQFF.

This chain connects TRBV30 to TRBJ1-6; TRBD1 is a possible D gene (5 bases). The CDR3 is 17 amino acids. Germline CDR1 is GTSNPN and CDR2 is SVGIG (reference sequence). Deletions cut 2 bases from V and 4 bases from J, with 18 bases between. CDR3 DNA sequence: TGTGCCTGGAGTTCGGGACTAGCGGGAGGTTATAATTCACCCCTCCACTTT. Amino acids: CAWSSGLAGGYNSPLHF.

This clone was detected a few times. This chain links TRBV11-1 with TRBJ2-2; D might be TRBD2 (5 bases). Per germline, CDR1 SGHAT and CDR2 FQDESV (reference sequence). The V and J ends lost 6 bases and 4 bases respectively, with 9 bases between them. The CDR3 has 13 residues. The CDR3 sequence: CASRRLATGELFF. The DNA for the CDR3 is TGTGCCAGCAGGCGGCTAGCCACCGGGGAGCTGTTTTTT.

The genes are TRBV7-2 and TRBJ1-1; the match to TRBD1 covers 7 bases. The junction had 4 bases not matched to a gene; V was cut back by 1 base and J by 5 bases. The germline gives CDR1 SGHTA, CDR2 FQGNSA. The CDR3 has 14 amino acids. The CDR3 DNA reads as TGTGCCAGCAGCTTAGACAGGGGAAGAACTGAAGCTTTCTTT. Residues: CASSLDRGRTEAFF. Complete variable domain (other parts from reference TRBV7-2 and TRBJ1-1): GAGVSQSPSNKVTEKGKDVELRCDPISGHTALYWYRQSLGQGLEFLIYFQGNSAPDKSGLPSDRFSAERTGGSVSTLTIQRTQQEDSAVYLCASSLDRGRTEAFFGQGTRLTVV.

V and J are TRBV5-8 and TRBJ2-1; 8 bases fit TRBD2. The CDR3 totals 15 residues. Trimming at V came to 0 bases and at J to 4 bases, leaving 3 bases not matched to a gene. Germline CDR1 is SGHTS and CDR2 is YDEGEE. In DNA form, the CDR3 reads TGTGCCAGCAGCTTGGAACTAGCGGCTTACAATGAGCAGTTCTTC. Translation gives CASSLELAAYNEQFF.

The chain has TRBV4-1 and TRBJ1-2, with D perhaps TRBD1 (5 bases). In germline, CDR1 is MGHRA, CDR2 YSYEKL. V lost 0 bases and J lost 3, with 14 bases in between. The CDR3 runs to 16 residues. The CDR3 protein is CASSQDPGQGYYGYTF. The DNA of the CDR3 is TGCGCCAGCAGCCAAGATCCCGGCCAGGGATACTATGGCTACACCTTC.

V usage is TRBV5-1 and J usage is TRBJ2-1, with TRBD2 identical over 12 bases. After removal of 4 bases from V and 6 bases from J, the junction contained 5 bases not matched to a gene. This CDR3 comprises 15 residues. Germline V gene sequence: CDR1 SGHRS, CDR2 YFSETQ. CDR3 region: CASSRLAGGVNEQFF. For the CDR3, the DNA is TGCGCCAGCAGCCGGCTAGCGGGAGGGGTCAATGAGCAGTTCTTC.

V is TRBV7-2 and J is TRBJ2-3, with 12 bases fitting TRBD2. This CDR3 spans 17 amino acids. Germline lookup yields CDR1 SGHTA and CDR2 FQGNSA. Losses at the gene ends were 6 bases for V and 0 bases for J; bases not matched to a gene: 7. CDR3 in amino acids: CASRAGTSGWSTDTQYF. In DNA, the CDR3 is TGTGCCAGCAGAGCCGGGACTAGCGGGTGGAGCACAGATACGCAGTATTTT.

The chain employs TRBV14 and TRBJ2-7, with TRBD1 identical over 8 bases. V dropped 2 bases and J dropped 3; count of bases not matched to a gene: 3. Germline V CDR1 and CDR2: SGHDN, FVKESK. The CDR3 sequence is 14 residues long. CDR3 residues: CASSQLQGGYEQYF. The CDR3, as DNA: TGTGCCAGCAGCCAATTACAGGGGGGCTACGAGCAGTACTTC. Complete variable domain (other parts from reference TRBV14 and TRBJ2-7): EAGVTQFPSHSVIEKGQTVTLRCDPISGHDNLYWYRRVMGKEIKFLLHFVKESKQDESGMPNNRFLAERTGGTYSTLKVQPAELEDSGVYFCASSQLQGGYEQYFGPGTRLTVT.

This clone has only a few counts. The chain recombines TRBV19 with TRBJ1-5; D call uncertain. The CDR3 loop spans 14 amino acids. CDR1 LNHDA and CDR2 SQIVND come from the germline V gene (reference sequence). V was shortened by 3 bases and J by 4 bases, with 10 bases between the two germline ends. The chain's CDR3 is CASSMRLANQPQHF. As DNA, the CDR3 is TGTGCCAGTAGTATGCGCCTTGCTAATCAGCCCCAGCATTTT.

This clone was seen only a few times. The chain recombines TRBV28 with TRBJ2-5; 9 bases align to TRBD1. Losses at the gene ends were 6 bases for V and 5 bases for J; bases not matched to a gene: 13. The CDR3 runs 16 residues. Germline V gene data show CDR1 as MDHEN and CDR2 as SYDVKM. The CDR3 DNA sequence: TGTGCCAGCAGACCGTTACAGGGGGCACTGGAGGAGACCCAGTACTTC. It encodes CASRPLQGALEETQYF.

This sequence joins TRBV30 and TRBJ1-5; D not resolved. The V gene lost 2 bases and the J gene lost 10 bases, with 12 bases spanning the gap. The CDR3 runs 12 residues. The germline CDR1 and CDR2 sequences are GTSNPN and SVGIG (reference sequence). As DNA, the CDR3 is TGTGCCTGGAGTACCCCAGCGGGTCCCCAGCATTTT. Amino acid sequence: CAWSTPAGPQHF.

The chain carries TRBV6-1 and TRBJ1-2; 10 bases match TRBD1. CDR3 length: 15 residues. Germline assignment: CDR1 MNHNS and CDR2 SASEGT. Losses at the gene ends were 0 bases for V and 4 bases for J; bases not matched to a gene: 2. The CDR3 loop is CASSEATGGLYGYTF. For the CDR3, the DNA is TGTGCCAGCAGTGAAGCGACAGGGGGCCTCTATGGCTACACCTTC.

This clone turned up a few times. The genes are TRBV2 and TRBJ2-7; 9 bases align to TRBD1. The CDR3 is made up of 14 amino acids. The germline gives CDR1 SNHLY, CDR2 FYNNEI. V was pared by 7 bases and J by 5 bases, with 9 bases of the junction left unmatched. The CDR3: CASTKDRGDDEQYF. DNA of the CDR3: TGTGCCAGCACCAAGGACAGGGGTGACGACGAGCAGTACTTC.

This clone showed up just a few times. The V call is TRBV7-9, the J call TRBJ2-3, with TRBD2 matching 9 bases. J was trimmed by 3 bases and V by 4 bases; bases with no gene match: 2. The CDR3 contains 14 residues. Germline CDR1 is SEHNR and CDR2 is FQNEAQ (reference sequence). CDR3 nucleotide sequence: TGTGCCAGCAGCTCGGCGGGGGGGACAGATACGCAGTATTTT. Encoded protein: CASSSAGGTDTQYF.

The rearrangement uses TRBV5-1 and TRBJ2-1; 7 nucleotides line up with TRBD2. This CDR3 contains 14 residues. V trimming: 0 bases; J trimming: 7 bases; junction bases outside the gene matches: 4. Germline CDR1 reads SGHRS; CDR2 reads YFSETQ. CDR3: CASSLGGSMNEQFF. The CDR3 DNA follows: TGCGCCAGCAGCTTGGGCGGGAGTATGAATGAGCAGTTCTTC.

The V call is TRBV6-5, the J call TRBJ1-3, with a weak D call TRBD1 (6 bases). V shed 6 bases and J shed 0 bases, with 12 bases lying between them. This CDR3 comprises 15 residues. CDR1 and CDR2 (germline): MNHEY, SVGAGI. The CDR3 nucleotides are TGTGCCAGCAGCCTCGACAGGAGCTCTGGAAACACCATATATTTT. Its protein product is CASSLDRSSGNTIYF.

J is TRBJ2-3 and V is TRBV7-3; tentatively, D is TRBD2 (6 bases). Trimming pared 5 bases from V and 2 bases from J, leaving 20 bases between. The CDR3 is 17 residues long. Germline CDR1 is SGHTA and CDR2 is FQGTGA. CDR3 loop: CASSPGGGITYTDTQYF. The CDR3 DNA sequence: TGTGCCAGCAGCCCTGGCGGCGGGATTACCTACACAGATACGCAGTATTTT.

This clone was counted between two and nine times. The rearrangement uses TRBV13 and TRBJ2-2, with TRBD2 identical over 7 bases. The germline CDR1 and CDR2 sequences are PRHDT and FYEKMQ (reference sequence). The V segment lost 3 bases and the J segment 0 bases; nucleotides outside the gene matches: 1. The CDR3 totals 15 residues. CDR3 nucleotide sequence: TGTGCCAGCAGCTTTAGCGGGCCGAACACCGGGGAGCTGTTTTTT. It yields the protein CASSFSGPNTGELFF.

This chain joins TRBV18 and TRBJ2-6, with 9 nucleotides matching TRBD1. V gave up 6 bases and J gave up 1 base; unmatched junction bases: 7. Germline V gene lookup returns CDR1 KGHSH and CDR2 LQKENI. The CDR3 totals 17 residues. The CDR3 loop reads CASSPGTGSSGANVLTF. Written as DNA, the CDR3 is TGTGCCAGCTCGCCCGGGACAGGGTCTTCTGGGGCCAACGTCCTGACTTTC.

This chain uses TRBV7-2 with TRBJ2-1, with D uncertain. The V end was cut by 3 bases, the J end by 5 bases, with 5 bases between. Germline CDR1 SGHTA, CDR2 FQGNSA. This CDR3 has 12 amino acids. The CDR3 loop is CASSFRDNEQFF. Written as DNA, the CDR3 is TGTGCCAGCAGCTTCCGTGACAATGAGCAGTTCTTC.

In DNA, the CDR3 is TGTGCCAGCAGTACTTCCCTCGGGACAGGGCGGGACGAGCAGTACTTC. As protein: CASSTSLGTGRDEQYF. The chain employs TRBV2 and TRBJ2-7; 9 bases agree with TRBD1. Looked up from germline, CDR1 is SNHLY and CDR2 is FYNNEI. CDR3 size: 16 residues. J lost 5 bases, V lost 5 bases, and 13 bases had no gene match.